The 20 T cell receptor beta chains reported below all come from one sample, sequenced in a study of T cells in Graves' hyperthyroidism and ophthalmopathy. Researchers amplified the TCR beta CDR3 regions from RNA transcripts. The HTBI primer set drove a first-round RT-PCR of the TCR CDR3. TCRdb passed the multiplex PCR reads through MiXCR, listing each CDR3 protein once. Of approximately 300,000 distinct CDR3 sequences in the sample, approximately 16% are singletons; the top ten hold 33%. Sequencing was carried out using blood. These receptors were collected from a young man with Graves' hyperthyroidism.

This clonotype has at least ten counts. The chain is built from TRBV24-1 and TRBJ2-4; TRBD2 matches 7 bases. The V and J ends lost 4 bases and 0 bases, in that order; junction bases with no gene match: 11. CDR1 and CDR2 from the germline V gene are KGHDR and SFDVKD. There are 18 residues in the CDR3. CDR3 sequence (DNA): TGTGCCACCAGTGACTCCCGTACTAGCGAGCTAGCCAAAAACATTCAGTACTTC. It codes for CATSDSRTSELAKNIQYF.

The chain carries TRBV6-1 and TRBJ2-4; D gene ambiguous. This CDR3 region has 15 residues. Germline V lookup: CDR1 MNHNS, CDR2 SASEGT. Deletions cut 7 bases from V and 0 bases from J, with 13 bases between. CDR3 nucleotide sequence: TGTGCCAGCATTCGGCGAGACTTAGCCAAAAACATTCAGTACTTC. Its protein product is CASIRRDLAKNIQYF.

This sequence joins TRBV5-1 and TRBJ2-2; D call uncertain. The CDR3 runs to 13 residues. V was pared by 5 bases and J by 6 bases, with 11 bases between. The germline V gene has CDR1 SGHRS and CDR2 YFSETQ. The CDR3 bases are TGCGCCAGCAGAGAAGCTAGTTCCGGGGAGCTGTTTTTT. This codes for CASREASSGELFF.

The chain combines TRBV10-1 with TRBJ2-2, with D perhaps TRBD1 (6 bases). The V gene lost 8 bases and the J gene lost 6 bases, with 13 bases spanning the gap. From germline, CDR1 is WNHNN and CDR2 SYGVQD (reference sequence). The CDR3 is 13 residues long. CDR3 amino acids: CASSRTEAGELFF. The CDR3 nucleotides are TGCGCCAGCTCGCGGACAGAGGCCGGGGAGCTGTTTTTT.

Many counts were recorded for this clonotype. The chain has TRBV12-3 or TRBV12-4 and TRBJ2-7, with no clear D. Trimming cost V 6 bases and J 3 bases, with 9 bases left between them. The CDR3 contains 12 residues. As DNA, the CDR3 is TGTGCCAGCAGGACCGTTATCTACGAGCAGTACTTC. Amino acid sequence: CASRTVIYEQYF.

In this sample, this clonotype turned up a few times. V is TRBV30 and J is TRBJ2-7, with D perhaps matching TRBD1 (5 bases). The V end was cut by 1 base, the J end by 5 bases, with 6 bases between. The CDR3 is 11 residues long. Germline lookup yields CDR1 GTSNPN and CDR2 SVGIG (reference sequence). CDR3 in DNA: TGTGCCTGGAGTGCAGGGCACGAGCAGTACTTC. Encoded protein: CAWSAGHEQYF.

This clonotype occurred a few times. The V gene is TRBV27, the J gene TRBJ2-6, with 7 bases aligning to TRBD1. The CDR3 has 18 residues. V lost 6 bases, J lost 0 bases, and 11 bases stayed unmatched. The germline V gene encodes CDR1 MNHEY and CDR2 SMNVEV (reference sequence). The CDR3 sequence: CASSLHGQVNSGANVLTF. The CDR3 nucleotides are TGTGCCAGCAGCTTACACGGACAGGTCAACTCTGGGGCCAACGTCCTGACTTTC.

V and J are TRBV30 and TRBJ2-2; 9 nucleotides align to TRBD1. V lost 5 bases to trimming and J lost 4 bases; unmatched junction nucleotides: 8. Germline V gives CDR1 GTSNPN, CDR2 SVGIG (reference sequence). CDR3 size: 15 residues. DNA of the CDR3: TGTGCCTGGGGTTCCGACAGGGGGACCACCGGGGAGCTGTTTTTT. It encodes CAWGSDRGTTGELFF.

The table lists this clonotype with a few counts. V gene TRBV7-9 combines with J gene TRBJ2-3; 14 bases match TRBD2. Trimming at V came to 5 bases and at J to 5 bases, leaving 6 bases not matched to a gene. The CDR3 contains 16 residues. The germline gives CDR1 SEHNR, CDR2 FQNEAQ (reference sequence). The CDR3 DNA reads as TGTGCCAGCAGCCACGGACTAGCGGGAGGTGTAGATACGCAGTATTTT. It translates to CASSHGLAGGVDTQYF.

The V call is TRBV13, the J call TRBJ2-3; no definite D call. Germline V gene data show CDR1 as PRHDT and CDR2 as FYEKMQ (reference sequence). V lost 1 base and J lost 2, with 10 bases in between. This CDR3 spans 15 amino acids. For the CDR3, the DNA is TGTGCCAGCAGCTTAGTCGGAACAGTCACAGATACGCAGTATTTT. Residues: CASSLVGTVTDTQYF.

The gene calls are TRBV20-1 and TRBJ2-2; TRBD1 agrees at 12 bases. The germline gives CDR1 DFQATT, CDR2 SNEGSKA (reference sequence). Trimming took 3 bases from V and 7 from J; bases not matched to a gene: 6. The CDR3 has 15 amino acids. CDR3 DNA: TGCAGTGCTAGGCCCGGGACAGGGGGCCACGGGGAGCTGTTTTTT. This codes for CSARPGTGGHGELFF.

The genes are TRBV18 and TRBJ1-1, with unresolved D. Germline-derived CDR1 and CDR2 are KGHSH and LQKENI. This CDR3 has 13 amino acids. Trimming took 4 bases from V and 6 from J, leaving 12 bases between them. The CDR3 region has the DNA TGTGCCAGCTCACAGGGTTTTAGCCCTGAAGCTTTCTTT. Translation gives CASSQGFSPEAFF.

The table lists this clonotype with many counts. The chain joins TRBV12-3 or TRBV12-4 to TRBJ2-5; D is unresolved. This CDR3 has 17 residues. V lost 2 bases and J 5 bases, leaving 21 bases between the germline ends. The CDR3 loop reads CASSLLGPGTTRETQYF. The CDR3 bases are TGTGCCAGCAGTTTATTGGGTCCCGGTACTACCCGGGAGACCCAGTACTTC.

The rearrangement uses TRBV30 and TRBJ1-6; D uncertain. CDR3 size: 11 residues. V shed 2 bases and J shed 9 bases, with 5 bases lying between them. Per the germline V gene, CDR1 is GTSNPN and CDR2 is SVGIG (reference sequence). CDR3 in amino acids: CAWSTGSPLHF. The CDR3 nucleotides are TGTGCCTGGAGTACGGGTTCACCCCTCCACTTT.

This clonotype has at least ten counts. The rearrangement links TRBV11-3 to TRBJ2-3; D is possibly TRBD2 (6 bases). V dropped 5 bases and J dropped 0 bases, with 9 bases sitting between them. Germline V CDR1 and CDR2: SGHNT, YENEEA. CDR3 length: 14 amino acids. In nucleotides, the CDR3 is TGTGCCAGCAGCGGGGGGAGCAGCACAGATACGCAGTATTTT. It yields the protein CASSGGSSTDTQYF.

This clonotype was counted at least ten times. The J gene is TRBJ2-1, the V gene TRBV11-2, with D hard to call. From germline, CDR1 is SGHAT and CDR2 FQNNGV. There are 14 residues in the CDR3. The V end was cut by 5 bases, the J end by 2 bases, with 10 bases between. The CDR3 DNA reads as TGTGCCAGCAGCGTGGACGTAACCTACAATGAGCAGTTCTTC. It is translated as CASSVDVTYNEQFF.

This clonotype was observed at least ten times. V gene TRBV6-5 combines with J gene TRBJ2-7; TRBD1 or TRBD2 may be the D gene (5 bases each). The CDR3 is 17 residues long. Trimming pared 1 base from V and 5 bases from J, leaving 21 bases between. Germline V gives CDR1 MNHEY, CDR2 SVGAGI. The CDR3: CASSYYPSQGDYDEQYF. DNA of the CDR3: TGTGCCAGCAGTTACTACCCCAGCCAGGGAGACTACGACGAGCAGTACTTC.

Only one count was recorded for this clonotype. Given a much more abundant clone one base away, this may be a read error. No conserved phenylalanine or tryptophan is present at the end of the CDR3, so a read error is the likely explanation. CDR3 nucleotide sequence: TGTGCCAGCAGGGACTACAACTACGAGCAGTACCTC. It codes for CASRDYNYEQYL. The chain combines TRBV6-1 with TRBJ2-7; TRBD2 is a possible D gene (6 bases). This CDR3 has 12 residues. V dropped 6 bases and J dropped 3 bases, with 9 bases sitting between them. Per the germline V gene, CDR1 is MNHNS and CDR2 is SASEGT.

V gene TRBV6-1 combines with J gene TRBJ1-5; D perhaps matches TRBD1 (6 bases). V gave up 6 bases and J gave up 6 bases, with 18 bases separating them. The CDR3 runs 15 residues. Per germline, CDR1 MNHNS and CDR2 SASEGT. The CDR3: CASSLEGGSGQPQHF. The CDR3 DNA reads TGTGCCAGCAGCTTGGAGGGGGGAAGCGGTCAGCCCCAGCATTTT.

Only a few counts were recorded for this clonotype. V is TRBV19 and J is TRBJ2-7; 7 bases map to TRBD2. There are 12 residues in the CDR3. J gave up 2 bases and V 10 bases, and 5 bases lay outside the gene matches. Germline V lookup: CDR1 LNHDA, CDR2 SQIVND (reference sequence). The CDR3 loop reads CATWDYPYEQYF. The DNA for the CDR3 is TGTGCCACGTGGGACTACCCCTACGAGCAGTACTTC.